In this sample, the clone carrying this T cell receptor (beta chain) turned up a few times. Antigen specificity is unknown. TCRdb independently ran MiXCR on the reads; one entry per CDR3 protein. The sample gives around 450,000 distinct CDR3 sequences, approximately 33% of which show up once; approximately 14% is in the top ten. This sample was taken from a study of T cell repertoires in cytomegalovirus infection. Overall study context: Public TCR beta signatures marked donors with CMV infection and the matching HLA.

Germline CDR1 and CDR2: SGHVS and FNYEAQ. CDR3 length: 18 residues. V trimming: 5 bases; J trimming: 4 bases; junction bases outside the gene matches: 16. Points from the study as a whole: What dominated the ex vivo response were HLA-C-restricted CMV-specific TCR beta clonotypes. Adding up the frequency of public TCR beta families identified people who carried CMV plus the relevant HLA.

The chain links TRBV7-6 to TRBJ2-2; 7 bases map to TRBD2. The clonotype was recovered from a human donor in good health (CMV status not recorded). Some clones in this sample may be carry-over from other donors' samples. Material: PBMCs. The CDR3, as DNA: TGTGCCAGCAGCGCACTCCCATCTAGCGGACGGGGCACCGGGGAGCTGTTTTTT. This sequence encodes CASSALPSSGRGTGELFF.